This T cell receptor beta chain comes out of a study of HIV-infected patients and healthy controls. Study-level points and caveats: HIV+ repertoires were severely depleted of MAIT alpha-chain CDR3s, unlike healthy controls. Healthy control repertoires had roughly threefold more distinct CDR3s than untreated HIV+ repertoires, and higher Shannon diversity.

Follow-up blood was drawn about 14 weeks, roughly three months, after antiretroviral therapy began. All unsorted peripheral T cells were captured because whole blood was used without fractionation. 400 to 550 ng RNA was reverse transcribed with alpha and beta constant-region primers. Each of the alpha and beta chains got its own library through chain-specific third strand synthesis with indices. TCRdb processed the 5' RACE reads anew with MiXCR; each CDR3 protein has one entry. This table holds thousands of distinct CDR3 sequences, more than 6.5% found once. The CDR3 contains 11 residues. Between the trimmed V and J ends, which lost 6 bases and 5 bases, there was a span of 8 bases. Germline CDR1 MNHNY, CDR2 SVGAGI (reference sequence). This clonotype is medium-sized within its sample. Antigen: not known.

This chain connects TRBV6-6 to TRBJ2-7; D unclear. The specimen was blood, collected during antiretroviral therapy. This receptor was obtained from an adult with HIV infection. CDR3 protein: CASRELHEQYF. The CDR3 region has the DNA TGTGCCAGCAGGGAGCTACACGAGCAGTACTTC.